A few counts support the clone carrying this T cell receptor beta chain. The record originates from a study of Tregs in tolerant kidney transplant recipients. V lost 1 base and J 1 base, leaving 11 bases between the germline ends. The CDR3 is 15 residues long. The germline V gene encodes CDR1 MNHNS and CDR2 SASEGT. The repertoire was sequenced with immunoSEQ multiplex PCR; TCRdb's copy has only in-frame clones and lacks some. The sample includes under 100,000 clones, more than 90% of them seen just once. This sequence originates from a human donor in good health. Material for sequencing was CD8+ T cells from blood. The chain combines TRBV6-1 with TRBJ2-7; D gene unclear. Here the CDR3 DNA reads TGTGCCAGCAGTGAAGAGCCAGGTTCTTCCTACGAGCAGTACTTC. It translates to CASSEEPGSSYEQYF.